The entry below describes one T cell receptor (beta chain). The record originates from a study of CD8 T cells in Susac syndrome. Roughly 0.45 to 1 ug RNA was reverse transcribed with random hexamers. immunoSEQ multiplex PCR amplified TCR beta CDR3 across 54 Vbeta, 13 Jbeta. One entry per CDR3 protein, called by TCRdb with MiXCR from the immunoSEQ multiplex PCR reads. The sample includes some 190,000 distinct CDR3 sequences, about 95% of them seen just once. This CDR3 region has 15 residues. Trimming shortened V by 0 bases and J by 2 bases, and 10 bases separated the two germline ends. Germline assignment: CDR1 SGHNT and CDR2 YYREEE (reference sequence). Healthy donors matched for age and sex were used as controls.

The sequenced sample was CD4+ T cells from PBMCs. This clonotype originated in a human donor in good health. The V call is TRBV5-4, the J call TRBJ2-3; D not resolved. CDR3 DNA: TGTGCCAGCAGCTTGGAGGCCGAGTTCACAGATACGCAGTATTTT. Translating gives CASSLEAEFTDTQYF.